The TCR beta chain under discussion was sequenced for a study of T cell responses to AZD1222 COVID-19 vaccine. Study-wide results and caveats: Spike-specific TCR repertoires showed rising breadth and depth after two AZD1222 doses.

Germline CDR1 SGHTA, CDR2 FQGNSA. The CDR3 extends over 14 amino acids. V lost 5 bases, J lost 0 bases, and 11 bases lay in between. Only in-frame clones appear in the TCRdb table, and some are missing; sequencing was by immunoSEQ multiplex PCR. The sample carries 95,000 to 150,000 clones, less than 90% recorded once. A remark on this clone: Its antigen remains unknown.

The source of this sequence is an adult in good health. The starting material was peripheral blood, obtained on day 0 of AZD1222 vaccination. The J gene is TRBJ2-7, the V gene TRBV7-2; D is unclear. CDR3 sequence reads: CASSPIGSSYEQYF. The CDR3 DNA sequence: TGTGCCAGCAGCCCGATAGGAAGCTCCTACGAGCAGTACTTC.